This T cell receptor beta chain was captured by sequencing in a study of response to subunit inactivated influenza vaccine listed by TCRdb under 2018. At the level of the whole study: To follow how T cells responded to a trivalent subunit inactivated influenza vaccine, the researchers relied on deep quantitative profiling of the T cell receptor repertoire. The study at large found these results: It was suggested by the authors that each seasonal influenza vaccination may recruit only a limited number of new T cells.

The library was produced with RT-PCR. The run used an Illumina HiSeq 2500. Using fastp at Q25 and MiXCR, TCRdb reprocessed the public reads and kept productive beta chains. Rows are unified per CDR3 protein, each entry keeping the most common DNA and genes. The sample table contains about 700,000 distinct CDR3 sequences; only one count was recorded for approximately 14% of them. 6% to 7% of the sample goes to the ten largest clones. Looking up the germline V gene (reference sequence) yields CDR1 DFQATT and CDR2 SNEGSKA. Relative to germline, V is 5 bases shorter and J is 0 bases shorter, with 13 bases between their ends. The CDR3 contains 14 residues, cysteine and phenylalanine counted. Left in the record is the CDR3 DNA by itself, 42 bases read in frame from the first base. This clonotype was observed a few times. No cognate antigen has been identified for it. No base-level quality is on record; no much larger clone is a single base apart.

This chain is built from TRBV20-1 and TRBJ2-5, and TRBD1 may be the D gene, going by 6 matching bases. Sequencing was performed on PBMCs from blood, taken 14 to 15 days before vaccination. This receptor was obtained from a man in his fifties or sixties who received an inactivated influenza vaccine. Donor details come from another sample of the same person, matched by shared clones. The bases read TGCAGTGCTCGACCGGGACACCACCAAGAGACCCAGTACTTC. It translates as CSARPGHHQETQYF.